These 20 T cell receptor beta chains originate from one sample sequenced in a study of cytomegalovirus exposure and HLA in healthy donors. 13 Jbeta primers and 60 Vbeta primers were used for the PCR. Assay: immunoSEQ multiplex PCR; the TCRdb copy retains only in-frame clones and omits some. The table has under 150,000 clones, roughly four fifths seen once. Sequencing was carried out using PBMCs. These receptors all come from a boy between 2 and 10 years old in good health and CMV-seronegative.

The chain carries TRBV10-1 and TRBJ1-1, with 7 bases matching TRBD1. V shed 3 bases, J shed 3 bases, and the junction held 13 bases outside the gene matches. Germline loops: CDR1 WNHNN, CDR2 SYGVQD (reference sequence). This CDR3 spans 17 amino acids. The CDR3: CASSDGRRTGPYTEAFF. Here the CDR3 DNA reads TGCGCCAGCAGTGACGGAAGGAGGACAGGACCTTACACTGAAGCTTTCTTT.

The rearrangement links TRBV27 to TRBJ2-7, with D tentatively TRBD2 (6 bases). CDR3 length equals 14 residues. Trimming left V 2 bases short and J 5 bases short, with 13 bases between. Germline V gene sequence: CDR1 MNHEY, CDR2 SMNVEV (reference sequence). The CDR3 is CASSLVSGVHEQYF. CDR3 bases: TGTGCCAGCAGTTTAGTATCGGGGGTCCACGAGCAGTACTTC.

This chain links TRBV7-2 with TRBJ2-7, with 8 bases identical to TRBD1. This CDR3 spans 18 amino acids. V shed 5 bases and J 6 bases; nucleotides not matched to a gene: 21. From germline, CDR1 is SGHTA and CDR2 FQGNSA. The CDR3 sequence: CASSPNGGLGGTGSEQYF. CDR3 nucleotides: TGTGCCAGCAGCCCAAACGGCGGTCTAGGGGGGACAGGCAGCGAGCAGTACTTC.

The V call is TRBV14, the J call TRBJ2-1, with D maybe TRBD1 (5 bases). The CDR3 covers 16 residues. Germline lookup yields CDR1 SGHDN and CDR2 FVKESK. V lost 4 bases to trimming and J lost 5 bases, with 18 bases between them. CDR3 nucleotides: TGTGCCAGCAGCCCCCCGAAGGGGTGGTTTGACAATGAGCAGTTCTTC. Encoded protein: CASSPPKGWFDNEQFF.

This chain's CDR3 is CASRIGSSYEQYF. In DNA form, the CDR3 reads TGTGCCAGCAGGATCGGGAGCTCCTACGAGCAGTACTTC. J is TRBJ2-7 and V is TRBV27; a weak D match, TRBD2 (6 bases). The V gene's germline CDR1 is MNHEY and CDR2 SMNVEV (reference sequence). The ends were cut back, 6 bases at V and 0 bases at J, with 9 bases in the middle. This CDR3 is 13 amino acids long.

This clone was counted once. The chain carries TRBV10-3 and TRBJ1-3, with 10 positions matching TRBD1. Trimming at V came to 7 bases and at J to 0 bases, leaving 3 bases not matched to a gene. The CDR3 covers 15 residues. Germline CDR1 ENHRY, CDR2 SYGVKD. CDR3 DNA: TGTGCCATCACAGGGACAGGGGCCTCTGGAAACACCATATATTTT. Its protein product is CAITGTGASGNTIYF.

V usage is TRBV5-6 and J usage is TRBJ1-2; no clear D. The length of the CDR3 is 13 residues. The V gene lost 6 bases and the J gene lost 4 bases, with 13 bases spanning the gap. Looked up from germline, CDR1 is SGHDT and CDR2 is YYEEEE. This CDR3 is CASIRPEPYGYTF. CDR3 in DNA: TGTGCCAGCATCAGGCCAGAGCCCTATGGCTACACCTTC.

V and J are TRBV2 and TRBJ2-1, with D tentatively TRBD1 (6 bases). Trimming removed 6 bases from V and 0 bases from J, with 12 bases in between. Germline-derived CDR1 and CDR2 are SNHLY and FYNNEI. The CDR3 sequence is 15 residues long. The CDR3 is CASRETGSSYNEQFF. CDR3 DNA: TGTGCCAGCAGAGAAACAGGGAGCTCCTACAATGAGCAGTTCTTC.

CDR3 amino acids: CASRTGNNSPLHF. In DNA form, the CDR3 reads TGTGCCAGCAGGACAGGGAATAATTCACCCCTCCACTTT. The chain links TRBV28 to TRBJ1-6, with 7 bases identical to TRBD1. V gave up 6 bases and J gave up 5 bases; unmatched junction bases: 1. Germline V gene data show CDR1 as MDHEN and CDR2 as SYDVKM. CDR3 length: 13 residues. Complete variable domain (other parts from reference TRBV28 and TRBJ1-6): DVKVTQSSRYLVKRTGEKVFLECVQDMDHENMFWYRQDPGLGLRLIYFSYDVKMKEKGDIPEGYSVSREKKERFSLILESASTNQTSMYLCASRTGNNSPLHFGNGTRLTVT.

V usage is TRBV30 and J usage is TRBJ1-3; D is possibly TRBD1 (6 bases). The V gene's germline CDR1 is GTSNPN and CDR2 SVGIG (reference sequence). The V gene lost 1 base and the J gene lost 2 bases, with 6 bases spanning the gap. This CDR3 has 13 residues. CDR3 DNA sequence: TGTGCCTGGAGTGACAGGGCTGGAAACACCATATATTTT. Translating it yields CAWSDRAGNTIYF.

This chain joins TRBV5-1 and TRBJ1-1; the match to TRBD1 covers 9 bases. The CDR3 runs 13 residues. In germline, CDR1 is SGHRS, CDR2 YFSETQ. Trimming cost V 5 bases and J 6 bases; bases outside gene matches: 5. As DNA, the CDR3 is TGCGCCAGCAGACTACAGGGGGCTGCTGAAGCTTTCTTT. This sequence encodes CASRLQGAAEAFF.

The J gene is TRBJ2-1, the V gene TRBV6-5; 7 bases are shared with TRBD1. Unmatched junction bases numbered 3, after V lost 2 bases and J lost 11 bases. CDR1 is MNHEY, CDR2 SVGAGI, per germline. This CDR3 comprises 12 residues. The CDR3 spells CASSYQTGKQFF. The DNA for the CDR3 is TGTGCCAGCAGTTACCAGACAGGGAAGCAGTTCTTC.

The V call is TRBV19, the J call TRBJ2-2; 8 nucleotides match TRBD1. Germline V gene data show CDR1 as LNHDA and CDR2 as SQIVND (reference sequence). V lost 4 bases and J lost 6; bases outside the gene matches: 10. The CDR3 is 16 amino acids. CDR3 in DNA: TGTGCCAGTAGTAATCTAGGACAGGGCAGACCCGGGGAGCTGTTTTTT. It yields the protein CASSNLGQGRPGELFF.

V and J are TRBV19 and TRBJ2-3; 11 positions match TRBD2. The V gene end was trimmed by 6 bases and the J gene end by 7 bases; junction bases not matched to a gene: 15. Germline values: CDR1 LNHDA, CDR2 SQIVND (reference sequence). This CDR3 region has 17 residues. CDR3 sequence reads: CASRTTHLAGGYNTQYF. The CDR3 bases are TGTGCCAGTAGGACGACTCACTTAGCGGGAGGGTACAATACGCAGTATTTT.

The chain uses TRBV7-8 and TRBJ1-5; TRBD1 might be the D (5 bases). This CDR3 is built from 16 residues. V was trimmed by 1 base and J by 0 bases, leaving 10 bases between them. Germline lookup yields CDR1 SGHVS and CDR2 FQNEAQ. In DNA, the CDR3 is TGTGCCAGCAGCTTAGTTGGACACCTTAGCAATCAGCCCCAGCATTTT. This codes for CASSLVGHLSNQPQHF.

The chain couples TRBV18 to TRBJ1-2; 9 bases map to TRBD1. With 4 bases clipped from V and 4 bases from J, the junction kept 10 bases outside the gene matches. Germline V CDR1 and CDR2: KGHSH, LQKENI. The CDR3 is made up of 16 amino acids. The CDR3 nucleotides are TGTGCCAGCTCACAACCCACAGGGGGCCTACGCTATGGCTACACCTTC. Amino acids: CASSQPTGGLRYGYTF.

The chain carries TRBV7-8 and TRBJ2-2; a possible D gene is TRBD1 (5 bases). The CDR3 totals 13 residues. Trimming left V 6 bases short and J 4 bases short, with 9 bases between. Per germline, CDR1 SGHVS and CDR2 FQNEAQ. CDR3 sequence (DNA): TGTGCCAGCAGTTCAAGGGGCACCGGGGAGCTGTTTTTT. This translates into CASSSRGTGELFF.

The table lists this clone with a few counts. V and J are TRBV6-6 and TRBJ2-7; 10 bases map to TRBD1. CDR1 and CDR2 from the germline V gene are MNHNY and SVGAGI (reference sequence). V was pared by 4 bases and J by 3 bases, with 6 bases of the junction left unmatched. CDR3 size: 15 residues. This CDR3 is CASSFGQGGDYEQYF. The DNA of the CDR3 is TGTGCCAGCAGTTTCGGACAGGGGGGGGACTACGAGCAGTACTTC.

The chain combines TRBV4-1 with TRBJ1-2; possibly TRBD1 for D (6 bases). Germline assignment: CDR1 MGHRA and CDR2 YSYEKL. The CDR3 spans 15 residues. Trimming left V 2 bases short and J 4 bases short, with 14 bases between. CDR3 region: CASSQREGVGYGYTF. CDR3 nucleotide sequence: TGCGCCAGCAGCCAAAGGGAGGGGGTGGGCTATGGCTACACCTTC.

The CDR3 DNA reads TGTGCCATCAGTTCCGGAGGAGGGTTTGGTGAGCAGTTCTTC. It specifies CAISSGGGFGEQFF. The chain employs TRBV10-3 and TRBJ2-1, with D maybe TRBD2 (6 bases). Trimming pared 5 bases from V and 9 bases from J, leaving 17 bases between. Per germline, CDR1 ENHRY and CDR2 SYGVKD. This CDR3 has 14 residues.